A selection of T cell receptor beta chains follows, all from one sample in a study of T cells in Graves' hyperthyroidism and ophthalmopathy. TCRdb reanalysed the multiplex PCR reads using MiXCR and keeps one entry per CDR3 protein. The sample includes under 250,000 distinct CDR3 sequences, around 25% of them seen just once. The material sequenced was blood. The receptors were sampled from a woman in her thirties or forties with Graves' ophthalmopathy. Both conserved end residues are part of each CDR3. A D gene is named only where the DNA matches it firmly. Not every row has a clone size; where given, it reads once, few, many or a size class.

d_call	j_call	clone_size	v_call	cdr3_aa	cdr3_nt
-	TRBJ2-2	many	TRBV28	CASSFSRDTGELFF	TGTGCCAGCAGTTTTTCTAGGGACACCGGGGAGCTGTTTTTT
-	TRBJ2-2	once	TRBV9	CASSVGADSNTGELFF	TGTGCCAGCAGCGTAGGGGCGGACTCAAACACCGGGGAGCTGTTTTTT
-	TRBJ1-1	many	TRBV19	CASSSSILSTEAFF	TGTGCCAGTAGCTCGTCGATTCTGAGCACTGAAGCTTTCTTT
TRBD1	TRBJ1-1	few	TRBV7-3	CASSSTGGRNTEAFF	TGTGCCAGCAGCTCGACAGGGGGCCGGAACACTGAAGCTTTCTTT
-	TRBJ1-2	many	TRBV3-1	CASSKNYYGYTF	TGTGCCAGCAGCAAAAATTACTATGGCTACACCTTC
-	TRBJ2-7	many	TRBV6-1	CASSEETYPYEQYF	TGTGCCAGCAGTGAAGAGACGTATCCCTACGAGCAGTACTTC
-	TRBJ1-1	many	TRBV28	CASSPPVLNTEAFF	TGTGCCAGCAGTCCTCCGGTCCTTAACACTGAAGCTTTCTTT
-	TRBJ2-7	many	TRBV12-3/TRBV12-4	CASSYQGQGTYEQYF	TGTGCCAGCAGCTATCAGGGGCAGGGGACCTACGAGCAGTACTTC
TRBD1	TRBJ2-4	many	TRBV6-1	CASSTGQGGGNIQYF	TGTGCCAGCAGCACCGGACAGGGTGGCGGGAACATTCAGTACTTC
-	TRBJ1-1	-	TRBV30	CAGDATLEAFF	TGTGCCGGGGACGCAACACTCGAAGCTTTCTTT
TRBD2	TRBJ2-7	many	TRBV11-2	CASSPQLAGGFHEQYF	TGTGCCAGCAGCCCCCAACTAGCGGGAGGGTTCCACGAGCAGTACTTC
-	TRBJ1-1	many	TRBV28	CASSLAGKEAFF	TGTGCCAGCAGTTTAGCAGGGAAGGAAGCTTTCTTT
-	TRBJ1-5	-	TRBV7-2	CASSLGIDQPQHF	TGTGCCAGCAGCTTAGGAATCGATCAGCCCCAGCATTTT
-	TRBJ2-7	few	TRBV12-3/TRBV12-4	CASSYRAAHEQYF	TGTGCCAGCAGTTACAGGGCAGCCCACGAGCAGTACTTC
TRBD2	TRBJ2-4	many	TRBV7-9	CASSSRAGVAKNIQYF	TGTGCCAGCAGCTCCAGAGCGGGAGTAGCCAAAAACATTCAGTACTTC
-	TRBJ1-4	many	TRBV10-3	CAISEGGLNEKLFF	TGTGCCATCAGTGAGGGGGGGCTTAATGAAAAACTGTTTTTT
TRBD1	TRBJ2-5	many	TRBV12-3/TRBV12-4	CASSLRNRGPVQETQYF	TGTGCCAGCAGTTTAAGGAACAGGGGCCCTGTGCAAGAGACCCAGTACTTC
TRBD1	TRBJ1-2	many	TRBV6-5	CASSLRTGTGGYTF	TGTGCCAGCAGTCTCCGGACAGGGACGGGTGGCTACACCTTC
-	TRBJ1-5	many	TRBV6-4	CASTLPRGGQSNQPQHF	TGTGCCAGCACCCTCCCGAGGGGCGGACAGTCCAATCAGCCCCAGCATTTT
TRBD2	TRBJ2-7	many	TRBV4-2	CASSRTSSGVSYEQYF	TGTGCCAGCAGCCGCACCTCTAGCGGGGTCTCCTACGAGCAGTACTTC
TRBD2	TRBJ2-6	many	TRBV7-3	CASSLYSGSGGANVLTF	TGTGCCAGCAGCTTATATAGCGGGAGCGGTGGGGCCAACGTCCTGACTTTC
-	TRBJ2-7	many	TRBV29-1	CSVDGPGDYEQYF	TGCAGCGTTGATGGTCCAGGGGACTACGAGCAGTACTTC
-	TRBJ2-7	many	TRBV27	CATSVGFTGEQYF	TGTGCCACGTCCGTGGGGTTCACTGGGGAGCAGTACTTC
TRBD1	TRBJ2-4	-	TRBV5-1	CASSLETGSKRIQYF	TGCGCCAGCAGCTTGGAGACAGGGAGTAAGAGGATTCAGTACTTC
-	TRBJ2-7	many	TRBV2	CASRVDGSSYEQYF	TGTGCCAGCAGGGTGGACGGTAGCTCCTACGAGCAGTACTTC
-	TRBJ1-1	many	TRBV6-1	CASSEASGMNTEAFF	TGTGCCAGCAGTGAAGCATCAGGGATGAACACTGAAGCTTTCTTT
-	TRBJ2-7	-	TRBV6-1	CASSETVNSRYEQYF	TGTGCCAGCAGTGAAACGGTGAACAGTAGATACGAGCAGTACTTC
TRBD1	TRBJ1-2	many	TRBV20-1	CSALDRGKGSGYTF	TGCAGTGCTCTTGACAGGGGGAAGGGGTCTGGCTACACCTTC
-	TRBJ1-1	many	TRBV29-1	CSVTGNTEAFF	TGCAGCGTGACGGGGAACACTGAAGCTTTCTTT
TRBD1	TRBJ1-2	many	TRBV10-3	CAITTGGEGYTF	TGTGCCATCACAACAGGGGGGGAAGGCTACACCTTC
-	TRBJ1-1	-	TRBV15	CATSEERGINTEAFF	TGTGCCACCAGCGAAGAAAGGGGGATAAACACTGAAGCTTTCTTT
-	TRBJ2-7	few	TRBV27	CASRRRDTSYEQYF	TGTGCCAGCAGGCGCCGCGACACCTCCTACGAGCAGTACTTC
TRBD2	TRBJ2-2	many	TRBV7-3	CASSLTPLGLAGVGTGELFF	TGTGCCAGCAGCTTAACGCCACTGGGACTAGCGGGAGTAGGGACCGGGGAGCTGTTTTTT
-	TRBJ2-5	-	TRBV20-1	CSARAPGQQETQYF	TGCAGTGCTAGAGCGCCGGGACAACAAGAGACCCAGTACTTC
TRBD1	TRBJ1-2	-	TRBV5-1	CASSPEGTANYGHTF	TGCGCCAGCAGCCCGGAAGGGACAGCTAACTATGGCCACACCTTC
-	TRBJ2-7	many	TRBV3-1	CASSRTGNYEQYF	TGTGCCAGCAGCCGGACGGGAAACTACGAGCAGTACTTC
-	TRBJ1-1	-	TRBV20-1	CSAGTDREGTEAFF	TGCAGTGCGGGAACGGACAGAGAGGGGACTGAAGCTTTCTTT
TRBD1	TRBJ2-5	many	TRBV18	CASRRSGTGYGETQYF	TGTGCCAGCAGACGCTCCGGGACAGGGTACGGGGAGACCCAGTACTTC
-	TRBJ2-2	many	TRBV12-3/TRBV12-4	CASSWGANTGELFF	TGTGCCAGCAGTTGGGGGGCGAACACCGGGGAGCTGTTTTTT
-	TRBJ2-2	-	TRBV4-1	CASSQVNEGTGELFF	TGCGCCAGCAGCCAAGTGAATGAGGGGACCGGGGAGCTGTTTTTT
TRBD2	TRBJ2-5	many	TRBV11-1	CASSPKIAGVSQETQYF	TGTGCCAGCAGCCCAAAAATAGCGGGGGTGAGCCAAGAGACCCAGTACTTC
TRBD2	TRBJ2-7	many	TRBV11-2	CASSVSGRIYEQYF	TGTGCCAGCAGCGTTAGCGGGAGAATCTACGAGCAGTACTTC
-	TRBJ2-5	-	TRBV6-1	CASRDWTTQETQYF	TGTGCCAGTAGAGACTGGACCACGCAAGAGACCCAGTACTTC
TRBD2	TRBJ2-7	-	TRBV27	CASSSPRTSGSSEQYF	TGTGCCAGCAGTTCCCCCCGGACTAGCGGGTCCTCCGAGCAGTACTTC
TRBD1	TRBJ2-7	many	TRBV28	CASRGQGGNEQYF	TGTGCCAGCAGGGGACAGGGAGGTAACGAGCAGTACTTC
TRBD1	TRBJ2-4	many	TRBV12-3/TRBV12-4	CASSLPTGDPKNIQYF	TGTGCCAGCAGTTTACCCACAGGGGATCCCAAAAACATTCAGTACTTC
-	TRBJ1-1	-	TRBV20-1	CSARYSSNTEAFF	TGCAGTGCTAGATACAGTTCGAACACTGAAGCTTTCTTT
TRBD2	TRBJ2-7	many	TRBV14	CASRKTGTNIYEQYF	TGTGCCAGCAGAAAGACCGGGACTAACATCTACGAGCAGTACTTC
-	TRBJ1-5	many	TRBV10-1	CASSADGDSNQPQHF	TGCGCCAGCAGCGCGGACGGAGATAGCAATCAGCCCCAGCATTTT
-	TRBJ1-1	many	TRBV20-1	CSALRVNTEAFF	TGCAGTGCTCTAAGGGTGAACACTGAAGCTTTCTTT
TRBD1	TRBJ2-5	many	TRBV6-1	CASNHSPRQGLKETQYF	TGTGCCAGCAACCACTCCCCCCGACAGGGATTGAAGGAGACCCAGTACTTC
TRBD1	TRBJ1-6	many	TRBV6-5	CASRWDRRNSPLHF	TGTGCCAGCAGGTGGGACAGGAGGAATTCACCCCTCCACTTT
TRBD2	TRBJ2-5	-	TRBV7-6	CASSLFQGGKQETQYF	TGTGCCAGCAGCTTATTTCAGGGAGGGAAACAAGAGACCCAGTACTTC
TRBD1	TRBJ1-2	many	TRBV4-1	CASSQDDRANYGYTF	TGCGCCAGCAGCCAAGACGACAGGGCTAACTATGGCTACACCTTC
TRBD2	TRBJ2-7	many	TRBV6-1	CASTLGLAAYEQYF	TGTGCCAGCACCCTAGGACTAGCGGCCTACGAGCAGTACTTC
-	TRBJ2-7	many	TRBV6-2/TRBV6-3	CASSYGSLHEQYF	TGTGCCAGCAGTTACGGGTCCCTCCACGAGCAGTACTTC
-	TRBJ1-1	many	TRBV7-2	CASSSQRNTEAFF	TGTGCCAGCAGCTCTCAGAGGAACACTGAAGCTTTCTTT
-	TRBJ1-1	many	TRBV4-1	CASSQVTGGTEAFF	TGCGCCAGCAGCCAAGTGACTGGGGGGACTGAAGCTTTCTTT
TRBD1	TRBJ2-7	-	TRBV12-3/TRBV12-4	CASSKRQGEYYEQYF	TGTGCCAGCAGCAAACGACAGGGGGAATACTACGAGCAGTACTTC